The 21 T cell receptor beta chains presented below share a single source sample, sequenced in a study of PD-1 blockade in classical Hodgkin lymphoma. TCRdb keeps only in-frame clones here, not all; method: immunoSEQ multiplex PCR. The sample carries roughly 100,000 clones, approximately 90% recorded once. In every patient, relapse followed autologous stem cell transplantation, while exposure to brentuximab vedotin differed. This material consisted of peripheral blood mononuclear cells (PBMCs), taken before the second cycle of nivolumab. These receptor sequences come from a human donor with classical Hodgkin lymphoma.

A remark on this clone: The same CDR3 can be traced to other DNA sequences in this sample. The chain recombines TRBV19 with TRBJ2-7, with D hard to call. Trimming cost V 1 base and J 3 bases, with 7 bases left between them. The CDR3 spans 13 residues. Germline lookup yields CDR1 LNHDA and CDR2 SQIVND (reference sequence). CDR3 DNA: TGTGCCAGTAGTATAGGATGGGGCTACGAGCAGTACTTC. Translating gives CASSIGWGYEQYF. Looking up the rest from reference TRBV19 and TRBJ2-7 gives the full variable domain: DGGITQSPKYLFRKEGQNVTLSCEQNLNHDAMYWYRQDPGQGLRLIYYSQIVNDFQKGDIAEGYSVSREKKESFPLTVTSAQKNPTAFYLCASSIGWGYEQYFGPGTRLTVT.

The chain combines TRBV5-8 with TRBJ1-5; D ambiguous. CDR1 is SGHTS and CDR2 is YDEGEE in the germline V gene. The V and J ends lost 5 bases and 1 base respectively, with 7 bases between them. The CDR3 covers 13 residues. The chain's CDR3 is CASRFLSNQPQHF. CDR3 bases: TGTGCCAGCAGATTCTTAAGCAATCAGCCCCAGCATTTT.

This rearrangement joins TRBV5-1 to TRBJ2-1; no clear D. Per the germline V gene, CDR1 is SGHRS and CDR2 is YFSETQ. V was pared by 4 bases and J by 3 bases, with 11 bases between. This CDR3 spans 14 amino acids. CDR3 nucleotides: TGCGCCAGCAGCAGTCCACCGATCTACAATGAGCAGTTCTTC. It yields the protein CASSSPPIYNEQFF.

This chain joins TRBV9 and TRBJ2-3; 7 positions match TRBD1. The CDR3 spans 15 residues. The J segment lost 6 bases and the V segment lost 0 bases, leaving 7 bases of the junction unmatched. Germline V gene sequence: CDR1 SGDLS, CDR2 YYNGEE. The CDR3 DNA is TGTGCCAGCAGCGTAGGTGAGGGGGCAGGGGATACGCAGTATTTT. Residues: CASSVGEGAGDTQYF.

The V gene is TRBV6-5, the J gene TRBJ1-2; D not resolved. Germline loops: CDR1 MNHEY, CDR2 SVGAGI. This CDR3 is built from 14 residues. V was clipped by 4 bases and J by 4 bases, with 13 bases between them. The CDR3 reads CASSSKGRIYGYTF. The DNA for the CDR3 is TGTGCCAGCAGTTCTAAGGGAAGAATCTATGGCTACACCTTC.

The rearrangement joins TRBV19 to TRBJ2-1, with TRBD2 matching 11 bases. The V gene end was trimmed by 6 bases and the J gene end by 5 bases; junction bases not matched to a gene: 12. CDR3 length equals 17 residues. Looked up from germline, CDR1 is LNHDA and CDR2 is SQIVND (reference sequence). CDR3 nucleotides: TGTGCCAGTAGCCTTTGGGTTAGCGGGGGGGAGAACAATGAGCAGTTCTTC. Amino acid sequence: CASSLWVSGGENNEQFF.

Note on this clone: A far more abundant clone sits one base away, making this likely a read error. The chain couples TRBV11-3 to TRBJ2-2; D gene uncertain. Germline loops: CDR1 SGHNT, CDR2 YENEEA. The CDR3 spans 14 residues. CDR3 in DNA: TGTACCAGCAGCCTAGGTGGGGACACCGGGGAGCTGTTTTTT. It encodes CTSSLGGDTGELFF.

This clone has only a few counts. The chain is built from TRBV30 and TRBJ1-5; possibly TRBD1 for D (5 bases). Between the trimmed V and J ends, which lost 2 bases and 4 bases, there was a span of 15 bases. Germline V gene sequence: CDR1 GTSNPN, CDR2 SVGIG (reference sequence). The CDR3 spans 15 residues. The CDR3 loop reads CAWSPRGRMNQPQHF. Here the CDR3 DNA reads TGTGCCTGGAGTCCACGGGGGAGGATGAATCAGCCCCAGCATTTT.

V and J are TRBV6-4 and TRBJ1-2; 9 bases agree with TRBD1. This CDR3 has 14 residues. Germline loops: CDR1 MRHNA, CDR2 SNTAGT. V lost 5 bases to trimming and J lost 5 bases; unmatched junction nucleotides: 6. The CDR3 region is CASSPAGTGYGYTF. The CDR3 nucleotides are TGTGCCAGCAGTCCTGCCGGGACAGGGTATGGCTACACCTTC.

This rearrangement joins TRBV9 to TRBJ2-7; 12 positions match TRBD2. The germline V gene has CDR1 SGDLS and CDR2 YYNGEE. Trimming took 2 bases from V and 6 from J; bases not matched to a gene: 9. The CDR3 covers 16 residues. In DNA, the CDR3 is TGTGCCAGCAGCGTGCGCCCTAGCGGGGGGGGCGCCGAGCAGTACTTC. Translating gives CASSVRPSGGGAEQYF.

The V call is TRBV7-2, the J call TRBJ2-7; weak D call: TRBD1 (6 bases). CDR3 length equals 15 residues. V was trimmed by 6 bases and J by 1 base, leaving 16 bases between them. CDR1 and CDR2 from the germline V gene are SGHTA and FQGNSA. CDR3 residues: CASRYGPTGSYEQYF. In nucleotides, the CDR3 is TGTGCCAGCAGATACGGCCCGACAGGATCCTACGAGCAGTACTTC. Full variable domain (outside the CDR3, taken from reference TRBV7-2 and TRBJ2-7): GAGVSQSPSNKVTEKGKDVELRCDPISGHTALYWYRQSLGQGLEFLIYFQGNSAPDKSGLPSDRFSAERTGGSVSTLTIQRTQQEDSAVYLCASRYGPTGSYEQYFGPGTRLTVT.

The chain is built from TRBV5-1 and TRBJ2-3; tentatively, D is TRBD2 (5 bases). Germline V CDR1 and CDR2: SGHRS, YFSETQ. CDR3 size: 15 residues. Between the trimmed V and J ends, which lost 0 bases and 1 base, there was a span of 9 bases. Here the CDR3 reads CASSLAWGGTDTQYF. DNA of the CDR3: TGCGCCAGCAGCTTGGCCTGGGGAGGCACAGATACGCAGTATTTT.

This chain joins TRBV19 and TRBJ2-7; tentative D call: TRBD1 (7 bases). This CDR3 region has 14 residues. CDR1 LNHDA and CDR2 SQIVND come from the germline V gene (reference sequence). The V end was cut by 4 bases, the J end by 0 bases, with 10 bases between. CDR3 sequence (DNA): TGTGCCAGTAGTACAGGGGGGAGCTCCTACGAGCAGTACTTC. Protein product: CASSTGGSSYEQYF.

This clone was seen only a few times. The chain couples TRBV9 to TRBJ1-5, with 10 positions matching TRBD1. V lost 4 bases and J lost 4; bases outside the gene matches: 8. This CDR3 region has 16 residues. The germline V gene has CDR1 SGDLS and CDR2 YYNGEE. Here the CDR3 reads CASSPRGDRGNQPQHF. The CDR3 DNA follows: TGTGCCAGCAGCCCAAGAGGGGACAGGGGAAATCAGCCCCAGCATTTT.

The gene calls are TRBV25-1 and TRBJ1-1; weak D call: TRBD1 (5 bases). Trimming left V 4 bases short and J 4 bases short, with 13 bases between. There are 14 residues in the CDR3. Germline assignment: CDR1 MGHDK and CDR2 SYGVNS. CDR3 nucleotide sequence: TGTGCCAGCAGTGCGGGGGGGGAGGGCACTGAAGCTTTCTTT. Its protein is CASSAGGEGTEAFF.

The chain's CDR3 is CASSLLGGADNEQFF. The DNA for the CDR3 is TGCGCCAGCAGCTTGCTCGGGGGGGCCGACAATGAGCAGTTCTTC. The chain joins TRBV5-1 to TRBJ2-1, with TRBD2 matching 8 bases. Per the germline V gene, CDR1 is SGHRS and CDR2 is YFSETQ. V gave up 1 base and J gave up 5 bases; unmatched junction bases: 5. The CDR3 has 15 amino acids. The entire variable domain, with the rest obtained from reference TRBV5-1 and TRBJ2-1, is as follows: KAGVTQTPRYLIKTRGQQVTLSCSPISGHRSVSWYQQTPGQGLQFLFEYFSETQRNKGNFPGRFSGRQFSNSRSEMNVSTLELGDSALYLCASSLLGGADNEQFFGPGTRLTVL.

The chain carries TRBV6-5 and TRBJ1-1, with TRBD1 matching 9 bases. V lost 6 bases and J lost 6; bases outside the gene matches: 11. Germline V gene lookup returns CDR1 MNHEY and CDR2 SVGAGI. CDR3 length: 15 residues. This CDR3 is CASRDFPGTGPEAFF. The DNA of the CDR3 is TGTGCCAGCAGGGATTTTCCCGGGACAGGGCCTGAAGCTTTCTTT.

The CDR3 bases are TGTGCCAGCAGCTTTCCGACAGATACGCAGTATTTT. Amino acid sequence: CASSFPTDTQYF. The chain combines TRBV7-8 with TRBJ2-3; D is undetermined. This CDR3 is 12 amino acids long. V was shortened by 3 bases and J by 3 bases, with 4 bases between the two germline ends. The germline CDR1 and CDR2 sequences are SGHVS and FQNEAQ.

The rearrangement links TRBV14 to TRBJ2-1; D is unresolved. The CDR3 totals 14 residues. Germline V CDR1 and CDR2: SGHDN, FVKESK. Between the trimmed V and J ends, which lost 0 bases and 7 bases, there was a span of 10 bases. The CDR3 protein is CASSQDLGRNEQFF. The CDR3 DNA sequence: TGTGCCAGCAGCCAAGATCTTGGAAGGAATGAGCAGTTCTTC.

The V call is TRBV7-8, the J call TRBJ2-1, with D uncertain. The CDR3 totals 14 residues. Trimming left V 5 bases short and J 6 bases short, with 14 bases between. CDR1 and CDR2 from the germline V gene are SGHVS and FQNEAQ. CDR3 loop: CASSDRGRGNEQFF. CDR3 bases: TGTGCCAGCAGCGATAGAGGTAGAGGCAATGAGCAGTTCTTC.

The V gene is TRBV6-4, the J gene TRBJ1-5; 12 bases agree with TRBD1. The CDR3 runs to 17 residues. Germline trimming cut 3 bases from V and 2 bases from J; bases unmatched to any gene: 5. Germline loops: CDR1 MRHNA, CDR2 SNTAGT. The CDR3, as DNA: TGTGCCAGCAGTGATGGGACAGGGGGCGAGGGCAATCAGCCCCAGCATTTT. It yields the protein CASSDGTGGEGNQPQHF.